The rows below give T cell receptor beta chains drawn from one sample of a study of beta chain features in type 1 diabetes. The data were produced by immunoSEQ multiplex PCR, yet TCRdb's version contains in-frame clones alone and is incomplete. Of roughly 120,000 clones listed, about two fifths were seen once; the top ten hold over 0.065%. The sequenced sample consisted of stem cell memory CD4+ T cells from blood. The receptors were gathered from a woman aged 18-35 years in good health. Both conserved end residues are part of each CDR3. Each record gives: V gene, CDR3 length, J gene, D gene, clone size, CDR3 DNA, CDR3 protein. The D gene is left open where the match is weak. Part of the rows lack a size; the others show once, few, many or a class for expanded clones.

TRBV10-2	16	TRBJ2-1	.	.	TGCGCCAGCAGTGAAGGGGGAGCGGGACCCTACAATGAGCAGTTCTTC	CASSEGGAGPYNEQFF
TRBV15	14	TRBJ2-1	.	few	TGTGCCACCAGCAGGGCCCGTGGGCGCAATGAGCAGTTCTTC	CATSRARGRNEQFF
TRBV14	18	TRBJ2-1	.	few	TGTGCCAGCAGCCAAGATGCGGCCAGGGTTTATTTCTACAATGAGCAGTTCTTC	CASSQDAARVYFYNEQFF
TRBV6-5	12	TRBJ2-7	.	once	TGTGCCAGCGGTTCAGGTGGTCACGAGCAGTACTTC	CASGSGGHEQYF
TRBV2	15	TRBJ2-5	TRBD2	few	TGTGCCAGCAGTGGTGGCGGGAGGGCCGGGGAGACCCAGTACTTC	CASSGGGRAGETQYF
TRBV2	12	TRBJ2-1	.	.	TGTGCCAGCAGTGTACAGGGAGCCGAGCAGTTCTTC	CASSVQGAEQFF
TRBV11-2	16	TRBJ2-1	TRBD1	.	TGTGCCAGCAGCTTAGTTGCAGGGGGCACAAGCGGTGAGCAGTTCTTC	CASSLVAGGTSGEQFF
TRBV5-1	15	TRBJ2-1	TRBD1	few	TGCGCCAGCAGCCCGGACAGGGAGAGCTACAATGAGCAGTTCTTC	CASSPDRESYNEQFF
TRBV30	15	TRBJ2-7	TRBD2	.	TGTGCCTGGAGTGGCCCCTCGCGGGAGCCCTACGAGCAGTACTTC	CAWSGPSREPYEQYF
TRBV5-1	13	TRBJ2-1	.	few	TGCGCCAGCAGTAAACAAACCTACAATGAGCAGTTCTTC	CASSKQTYNEQFF
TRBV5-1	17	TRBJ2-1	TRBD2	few	TGCGCCAGCCGGGTCTCCGGGACTACCTCCCCCAAGAATGAGCAGTTCTTC	CASRVSGTTSPKNEQFF